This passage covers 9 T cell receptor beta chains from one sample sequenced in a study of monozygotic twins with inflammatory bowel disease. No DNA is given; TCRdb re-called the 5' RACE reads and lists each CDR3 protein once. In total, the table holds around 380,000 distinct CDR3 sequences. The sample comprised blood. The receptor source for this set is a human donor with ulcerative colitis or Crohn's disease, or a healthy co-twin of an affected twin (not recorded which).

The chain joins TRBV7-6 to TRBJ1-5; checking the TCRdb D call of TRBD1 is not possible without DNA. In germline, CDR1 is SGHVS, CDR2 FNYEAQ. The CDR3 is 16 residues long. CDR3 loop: CASSLEPGRSNQPQHF.

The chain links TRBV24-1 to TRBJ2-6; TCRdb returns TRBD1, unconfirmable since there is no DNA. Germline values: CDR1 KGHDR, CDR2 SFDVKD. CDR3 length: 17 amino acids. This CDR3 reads CATSRGTGGSGANVLTF.

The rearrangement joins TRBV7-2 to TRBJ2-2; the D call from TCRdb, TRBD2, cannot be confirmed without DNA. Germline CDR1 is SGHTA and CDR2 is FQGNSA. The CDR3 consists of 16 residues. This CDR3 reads CASTLGGLANTGELFF.

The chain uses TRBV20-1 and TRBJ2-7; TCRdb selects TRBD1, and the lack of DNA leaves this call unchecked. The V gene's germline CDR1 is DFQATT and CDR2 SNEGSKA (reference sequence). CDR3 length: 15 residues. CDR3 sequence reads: CSARDQGRGTYEQYF.

CDR3 region: CASSSRITGLAGGTDTQYF. The V call is TRBV11-1, the J call TRBJ2-3; the TRBD2 assignment by TCRdb is unverifiable without DNA. CDR3 length: 19 residues. Germline CDR1 is SGHAT and CDR2 is FQDESV (reference sequence).

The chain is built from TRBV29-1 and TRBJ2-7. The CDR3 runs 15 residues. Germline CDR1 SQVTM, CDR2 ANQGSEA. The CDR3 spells CSVDDGGLNAYEQYF.

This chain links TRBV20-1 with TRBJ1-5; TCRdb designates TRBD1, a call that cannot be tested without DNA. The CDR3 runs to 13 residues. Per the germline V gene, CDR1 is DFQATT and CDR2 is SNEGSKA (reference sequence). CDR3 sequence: CSAVQGGNQPQHF.

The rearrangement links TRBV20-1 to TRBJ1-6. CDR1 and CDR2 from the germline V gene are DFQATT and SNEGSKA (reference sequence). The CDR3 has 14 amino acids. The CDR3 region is CSARDSLNNSPLHF.

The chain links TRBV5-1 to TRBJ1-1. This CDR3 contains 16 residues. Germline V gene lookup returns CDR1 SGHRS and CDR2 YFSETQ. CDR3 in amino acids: CASSLAHRAPNTEAFF.